This TCR beta chain was identified during a study of T cell responses to AZD1222 COVID-19 vaccine. Data came from immunoSEQ multiplex PCR; TCRdb stores just in-frame clones and leaves some out. The top ten clones hold less than 4.5% of a sample with roughly 190,000 clones, approximately 90% of them seen once. This sequence originates from an adult who received the MenACWY meningococcal vaccine as a control. The sequencing used peripheral blood, collected 28 days after the second dose of the MenACWY control vaccine.

The CDR3 nucleotides read TGTGCCAGCCATACAACGGGACAGCTGAACACTGAAGCTTTCTTT. It translates to CASHTTGQLNTEAFF. The rearrangement uses TRBV27 and TRBJ1-1; TRBD1 aligns across 7 bases. Germline V gene data show CDR1 as MNHEY and CDR2 as SMNVEV (reference sequence). This CDR3 comprises 15 residues. The V gene end was trimmed by 8 bases and the J gene end by 0 bases; junction bases not matched to a gene: 9.